Each of the 10 T cell receptor beta chains below was sequenced from the same sample in a study of shared clonotypes between healthy human individuals. This table comes from immunoSEQ multiplex PCR, and its TCRdb copy is limited to in-frame clones, with some not included. The sample contains roughly 1,000,000 clones, 75% to 85% of which appear only once. Material for sequencing was memory CD4+ T cells from PBMCs. Indicated subset: CD45RA-negative fraction. The receptors originated from a young man in good health. Some clones in this sample may be carry-over from other donors' samples.

The rearrangement uses TRBV5-1 and TRBJ2-7, with 10 bases aligning to TRBD1. The V gene end was trimmed by 4 bases and the J gene end by 5 bases; junction bases not matched to a gene: 6. Germline V gene data show CDR1 as SGHRS and CDR2 as YFSETQ. This CDR3 is 14 amino acids long. The DNA for the CDR3 is TGCGCCAGCAGCACCTCCGGGACAGGGGACGAGCAGTACTTC. As protein: CASSTSGTGDEQYF.

V and J are TRBV7-2 and TRBJ2-5; 7 bases map to TRBD1. Germline V CDR1 and CDR2: SGHTA, FQGNSA. The CDR3 is 15 residues long. With V trimmed by 2 bases and J by 2 bases, 5 bases remained unmatched. The CDR3 DNA sequence: TGTGCCAGCAGCTTACGGGGACAGCCTCAAGAGACCCAGTACTTC. As protein: CASSLRGQPQETQYF.

The genes are TRBV15 and TRBJ2-6, with a tentative D call TRBD2 (6 bases). CDR3 size: 17 residues. Germline V gene lookup returns CDR1 LNHNV and CDR2 YYDKDF (reference sequence). Trimming removed 3 bases at V and 0 bases at J, with 12 bases between. The CDR3 coding sequence is TGTGCCACCAGCAGGGAGGGCGGGTCCTCTGGGGCCAACGTCCTGACTTTC. Amino acids: CATSREGGSSGANVLTF.

This clone was counted a few times. DNA of the CDR3: TGTGCCAGCAGTTCCGCATCGATCCAAGAGACCCAGTACTTC. It specifies CASSSASIQETQYF. The chain links TRBV28 to TRBJ2-5, with unresolved D. This CDR3 has 14 residues. The V and J ends lost 4 bases and 1 base respectively, with 10 bases between them. Germline V gives CDR1 MDHEN, CDR2 SYDVKM.

This clone came up a few times. The rearrangement joins TRBV10-1 to TRBJ1-1, with D maybe TRBD1 (6 bases). The CDR3 sequence is 14 residues long. Trimming stripped 6 bases from V and 5 bases from J, with 16 bases between. Looked up from germline, CDR1 is WNHNN and CDR2 is SYGVQD (reference sequence). This CDR3 reads CASSPGIGGTEAFF. The CDR3 DNA reads as TGCGCCAGCAGCCCCGGGATAGGGGGGACTGAAGCTTTCTTT.

J is TRBJ1-1 and V is TRBV7-2; D remains ambiguous. CDR3 length: 17 amino acids. Trimming took 2 bases from V and 0 from J, leaving 16 bases between them. Germline V gene lookup returns CDR1 SGHTA and CDR2 FQGNSA. CDR3 region: CASSLPSQQPMNTEAFF. The CDR3 DNA is TGTGCCAGCAGCTTACCGAGCCAACAGCCCATGAACACTGAAGCTTTCTTT.

This chain links TRBV19 with TRBJ1-2, with TRBD1 as a possible D gene (5 bases). The CDR3 consists of 14 residues. Trimming cost V 4 bases and J 5 bases, with 14 bases left between them. Per germline, CDR1 LNHDA and CDR2 SQIVND (reference sequence). CDR3 residues: CASSRGTGWYGYTF. The CDR3 nucleotides read TGTGCCAGTAGTAGGGGGACGGGTTGGTATGGCTACACCTTC. Together with reference TRBV19 and TRBJ1-2, the CDR3 gives the full variable domain: DGGITQSPKYLFRKEGQNVTLSCEQNLNHDAMYWYRQDPGQGLRLIYYSQIVNDFQKGDIAEGYSVSREKKESFPLTVTSAQKNPTAFYLCASSRGTGWYGYTFGSGTRLTVV.

The V call is TRBV7-9, the J call TRBJ1-1; 8 nucleotides line up with TRBD1. Per germline, CDR1 SEHNR and CDR2 FQNEAQ (reference sequence). The CDR3 consists of 13 residues. V dropped 5 bases and J dropped 5; count of bases not matched to a gene: 4. The CDR3: CASSEQGVTEAFF. The CDR3 region has the DNA TGTGCCAGCAGCGAACAGGGGGTGACTGAAGCTTTCTTT.

The chain couples TRBV20-1 to TRBJ2-7; no firm D call. V was clipped by 5 bases and J by 7 bases, with 9 bases between them. Germline V gives CDR1 DFQATT, CDR2 SNEGSKA (reference sequence). The CDR3 is 10 residues long. CDR3 sequence (DNA): TGCAGTGCTCTTCGCGAAGAGCAGTACTTC. It specifies CSALREEQYF.

This clone has only one observation. The chain uses TRBV30 and TRBJ1-5; D not resolved. The germline V gene has CDR1 GTSNPN and CDR2 SVGIG (reference sequence). The V gene lost 4 bases and the J gene lost 7 bases, with 14 bases spanning the gap. The CDR3 runs to 13 residues. CDR3 residues: CAWTTTHGQPQHF. The CDR3 DNA follows: TGTGCCTGGACCACAACCCACGGACAGCCCCAGCATTTT.